This TCR beta chain was sequenced during a study of early T cells in non-severe SARS-CoV-2 infection. Overall study context: With bulk RNA from unsorted whole blood as input, sequencing yielded unpaired chains.

A note on this clonotype: Antigen unknown.

Study-wide results and caveats: The study's VDJdb matching favored anti-spike CD8 responses and missed private and CD4 specificities.

Unique molecular identifiers (one per individual cDNA molecule) were attached. TCRdb itself ran the 5' RACE reads through MiXCR, one entry per CDR3 protein. In the table there are about 48,000 distinct CDR3 sequences, roughly 9.8% of which are singletons. Material for sequencing was whole blood. The source is an adult who was a healthcare worker with PCR-confirmed SARS-CoV-2 infection or an uninfected control (not recorded which).

CDR3 amino acids: CSVEFYGDTQYF. The DNA of the CDR3 is TGCAGCGTTGAATTCTACGGAGATACGCAGTATTTT. The chain recombines TRBV29-1 with TRBJ2-3, with unresolved D. V lost 2 bases and J 5 bases, leaving 8 bases between the germline ends. The CDR3 runs 12 residues. CDR1 is SQVTM, CDR2 ANQGSEA, per germline.